This T cell receptor beta chain came from a study of blood T cell repertoires in COVID-19. Study summary: Collection of acute and convalescent COVID-19 samples took place in the United States, Italy and Spain. T cells, B-cell-depleted T cells, or PBMCs provided the cDNA or gDNA that served as material.

Original handling: Estimates of nucleated cell counts were drawn from the amplification of reference gene primers. TCRdb's table, derived via immunoSEQ multiplex PCR, lists solely in-frame clones and lacks some. Clone size and V and J calls were adopted from that table, with D and trimming inferred from the DNA. The top ten hold more than 5.5% of the sample, which has approximately 100,000 clones, 88% seen once. The germline CDR1 and CDR2 sequences are LNHDA and SQIVND (reference sequence). Trimming took off 3 bases at V and 8 bases at J, with 14 bases between the two ends. This CDR3 spans 13 amino acids.

V usage is TRBV19 and J usage is TRBJ2-7; D is perhaps TRBD1 (5 bases). This receptor was taken from a woman aged 55-70 years with acute or convalescent COVID-19. Material: peripheral blood. CDR3 in DNA: TGTGCCAGTAGTATCGAGACAAGGGGAAAGCAGTACTTC. It specifies CASSIETRGKQYF.